The next 2 T cell receptor beta chains were all read from a single sample in a study of shared clonotypes between healthy human individuals (dated by TCRdb to 2018 to 2020). Library generation was performed with the immunoSEQ multiplex PCR assay. TCRdb re-hosts the immuneACCESS table, in-frame sequences only. Its copies lack some clones; in the studies checked, an unresolved V gene accounts for under half of them, and the cause for the rest is not known. This sample comprises about 2 million clones, 85% to 95% of them detected only once. The top ten constitute 0.85% to 1.3% of the sample. CD8 naive samples were CD45RO-negative cells positively selected for CCR7, giving a CD45RA+CCR7+ population that excluded TemRA cells. The sequencing sample was made of naive CD8+ T cells sorted from blood. The cell subset or site label corresponds to: CD45RA+CCR7+. Receptors were obtained from a man aged 18 to 30 in good health.

The chain joins TRBV11-3 to TRBJ2-3; D may be TRBD2 (5 bases). Trimming removed 1 base at V and 1 base at J, with 15 bases between. This CDR3 spans 17 amino acids. Germline V CDR1 and CDR2: SGHNT, YENEEA. CDR3 DNA sequence: TGTGCCAGCAGCTTAGGTGAGGGCCGCACGGGCACAGATACGCAGTATTTT. Its protein is CASSLGEGRTGTDTQYF.

The chain joins TRBV29-1 to TRBJ1-2; the D is unclear. Germline V CDR1 and CDR2: SQVTM, ANQGSEA. V was cut by 3 bases and J by 0 bases, with 8 bases left in between. The CDR3 length is 13 residues. This CDR3 reads CSVDAPANYGYTF. The CDR3 DNA sequence: TGCAGCGTTGATGCCCCAGCTAACTATGGCTACACCTTC.